The 8 T cell receptor beta chains given below trace back to one sample, sequenced in a study of CD8+CD57+ T cells in acquired aplastic anemia. The template for TCR beta VDJ and CDR3 sequence profiling was genomic DNA. TCRdb re-analysed the reads in MiXCR, keeping a single row per CDR3 protein. Here the sample spans about 190,000 distinct CDR3 sequences, over 60% being singletons. Input material: sorted CD4+, CD8+, or CD8+CD57+ T cells (not recorded which) from PBMCs. The source is a human donor with severe aplastic anemia or a healthy control (not recorded which).

The chain has TRBV20-1 and TRBJ1-2; D gene ambiguous. Germline V gene sequence: CDR1 DFQATT, CDR2 SNEGSKA (reference sequence). The CDR3 runs to 16 residues. Trimming stripped 3 bases from V and 8 bases from J, with 25 bases between. CDR3 protein: CSASPASASLVEGYTF. CDR3 nucleotide sequence: TGCAGTGCTAGCCCGGCCAGCGCGTCCTTGGTAGAAGGCTACACCTTC.

This chain joins TRBV2 and TRBJ1-4, with 8 bases aligning to TRBD2. The J call may be faulty, since TRBJ2-1 better matches the DNA end. CDR3 length: 16 amino acids. The germline V gene encodes CDR1 SNHLY and CDR2 FYNNEI. The CDR3 nucleotides are TGTGCCACCCGTAACCCGATGCGGGGGGATAGGAGTGAGCAGTTCTTC. Protein: CATRNPMRGDRSEQFF.

CDR3 amino acids: CASSLTGWNTGELFF. CDR3 sequence (DNA): TGTGCCAGCAGCTTAACAGGATGGAACACCGGGGAGCTGTTTTTT. J is TRBJ2-2 and V is TRBV7-8, with D maybe TRBD1 (5 bases). The CDR3 loop spans 15 amino acids. Germline V lookup: CDR1 SGHVS, CDR2 FQNEAQ. Between the trimmed V and J ends, which lost 2 bases and 1 base, there was a span of 8 bases.

Many counts were recorded for this clonotype. The rearrangement uses TRBV6-5 and TRBJ2-7; 11 bases are shared with TRBD1. Germline CDR1 reads MNHEY; CDR2 reads SVGAGI. V shed 5 bases, J shed 3 bases, and the junction held 12 bases outside the gene matches. CDR3 size: 17 residues. This CDR3 reads CASSELTSGTGGYEQYF. CDR3 sequence (DNA): TGTGCCAGCAGTGAACTTACTTCCGGGACAGGGGGCTACGAGCAGTACTTC.

This clonotype came up many times. The chain has TRBV19 and TRBJ1-1, with no clear D. The CDR3 totals 14 residues. The ends were cut back, 5 bases at V and 0 bases at J, with 10 bases in the middle. CDR1 and CDR2 from the germline V gene are LNHDA and SQIVND (reference sequence). The CDR3 sequence is CASSAWFLNTEAFF. The CDR3 coding sequence is TGTGCCAGTAGTGCCTGGTTTCTGAACACTGAAGCTTTCTTT.

The V and J genes are TRBV20-1 and TRBJ1-2; D uncertain. Trimming took 0 bases from V and 4 from J, leaving 18 bases between them. Germline CDR1 DFQATT, CDR2 SNEGSKA (reference sequence). CDR3 length: 16 residues. CDR3 region: CSARDLLSRSGYGYTF. CDR3 bases: TGCAGTGCTAGAGATCTATTGTCCCGCAGCGGCTATGGCTACACCTTC.

The chain combines TRBV19 with TRBJ2-7; D may be TRBD1 or TRBD2 (6 bases each). CDR3 size: 14 residues. Germline-derived CDR1 and CDR2 are LNHDA and SQIVND (reference sequence). Trimming shortened V by 1 base and J by 7 bases, and 14 bases separated the two germline ends. The DNA of the CDR3 is TGTGCCAGTAGTATAGTGACGGGGGCAGATGAGCAGTACTTC. Translation gives CASSIVTGADEQYF.

The V call is TRBV7-9, the J call TRBJ1-6; no definite D call. Trimming shortened V by 1 base and J by 10 bases, and 11 bases separated the two germline ends. The germline V gene encodes CDR1 SEHNR and CDR2 FQNEAQ (reference sequence). This CDR3 has 14 amino acids. The CDR3 region has the DNA TGTGCCAGCAGCTTAGTTTTATCGGGATCACCCCTCCACTTT. It specifies CASSLVLSGSPLHF.